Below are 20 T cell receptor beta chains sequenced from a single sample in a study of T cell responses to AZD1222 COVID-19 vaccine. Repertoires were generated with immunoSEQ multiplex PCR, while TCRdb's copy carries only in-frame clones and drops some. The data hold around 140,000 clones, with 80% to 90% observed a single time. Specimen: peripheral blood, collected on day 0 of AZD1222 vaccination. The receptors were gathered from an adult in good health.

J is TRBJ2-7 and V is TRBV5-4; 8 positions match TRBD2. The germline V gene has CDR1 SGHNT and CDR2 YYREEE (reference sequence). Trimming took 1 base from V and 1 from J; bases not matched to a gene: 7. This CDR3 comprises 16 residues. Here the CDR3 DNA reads TGTGCCAGCAGCTTGTCGGCTAGCGGGTTGTCCTACGAGCAGTACTTC. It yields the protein CASSLSASGLSYEQYF.

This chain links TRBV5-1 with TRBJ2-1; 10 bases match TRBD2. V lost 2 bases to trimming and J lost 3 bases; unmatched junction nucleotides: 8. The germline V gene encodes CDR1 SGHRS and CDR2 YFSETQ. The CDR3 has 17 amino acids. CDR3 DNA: TGCGCCAGCAGCTTAAGTAGCGGGGGGTTCCTCTACAATGAGCAGTTCTTC. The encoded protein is CASSLSSGGFLYNEQFF.

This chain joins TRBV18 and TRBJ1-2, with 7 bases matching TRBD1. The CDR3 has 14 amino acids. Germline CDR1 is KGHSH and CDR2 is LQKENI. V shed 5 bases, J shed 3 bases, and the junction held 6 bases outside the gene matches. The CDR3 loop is CASSSVGGDYGYTF. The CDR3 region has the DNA TGTGCCAGCTCATCCGTAGGGGGCGACTATGGCTACACCTTC.

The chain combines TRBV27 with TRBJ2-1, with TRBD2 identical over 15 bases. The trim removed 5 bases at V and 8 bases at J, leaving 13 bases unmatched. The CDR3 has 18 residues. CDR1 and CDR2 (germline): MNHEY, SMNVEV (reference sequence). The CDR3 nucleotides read TGTGCCAGCAGTCCCCCATCGCGGACTAGCGGGGGGGTGGATGAGCAGTTCTTC. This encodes CASSPPSRTSGGVDEQFF.

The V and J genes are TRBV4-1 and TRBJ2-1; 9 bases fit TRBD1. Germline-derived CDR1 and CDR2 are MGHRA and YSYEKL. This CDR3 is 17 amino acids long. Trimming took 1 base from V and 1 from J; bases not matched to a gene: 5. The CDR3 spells CASSQGPTGGSYNEQFF. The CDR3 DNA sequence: TGCGCCAGCAGCCAAGGACCGACAGGGGGTTCCTACAATGAGCAGTTCTTC.

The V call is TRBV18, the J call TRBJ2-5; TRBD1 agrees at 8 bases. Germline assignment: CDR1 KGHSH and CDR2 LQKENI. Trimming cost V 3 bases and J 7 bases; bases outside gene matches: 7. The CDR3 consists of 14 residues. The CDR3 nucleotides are TGTGCCAGCTCACCGGAAGGACAGGGCGCGACCCAGTACTTC. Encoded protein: CASSPEGQGATQYF. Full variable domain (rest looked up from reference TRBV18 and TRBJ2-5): NAGVMQNPRHLVRRRGQEARLRCSPMKGHSHVYWYRQLPEEGLKFMVYLQKENIIDESGMPKERFSAEFPKEGPSILRIQQVVRGDSAAYFCASSPEGQGATQYFGPGTRLLVL.

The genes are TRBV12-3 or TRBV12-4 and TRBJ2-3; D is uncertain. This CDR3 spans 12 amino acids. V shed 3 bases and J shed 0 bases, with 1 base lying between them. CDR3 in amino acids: CASSFSTDTQYF. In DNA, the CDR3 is TGTGCCAGCAGTTTTAGCACAGATACGCAGTATTTT.

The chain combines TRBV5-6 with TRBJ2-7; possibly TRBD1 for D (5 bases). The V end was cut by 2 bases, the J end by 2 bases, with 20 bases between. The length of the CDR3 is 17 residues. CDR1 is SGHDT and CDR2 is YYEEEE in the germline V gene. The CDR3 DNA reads TGTGCCAGCAGCTTTGGGCTCAGGGAAAAAGACGCCTACGAGCAGTACTTC. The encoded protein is CASSFGLREKDAYEQYF.

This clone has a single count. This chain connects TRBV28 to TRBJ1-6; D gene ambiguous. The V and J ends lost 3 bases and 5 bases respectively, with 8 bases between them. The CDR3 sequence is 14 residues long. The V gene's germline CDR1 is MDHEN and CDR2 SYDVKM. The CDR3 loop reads CASSFPRDNSPLHF. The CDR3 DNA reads TGTGCCAGCAGTTTTCCCAGAGATAATTCACCCCTCCACTTT.

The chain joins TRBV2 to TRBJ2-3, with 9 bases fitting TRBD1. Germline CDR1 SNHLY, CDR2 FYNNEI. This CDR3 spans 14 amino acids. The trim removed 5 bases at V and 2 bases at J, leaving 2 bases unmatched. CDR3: CASSLQGATDTQYF. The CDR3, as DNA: TGTGCCAGCAGTTTACAGGGGGCCACAGATACGCAGTATTTT.

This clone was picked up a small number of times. The CDR3 DNA reads TGTGCCAGCAATCAGGGCGGTTTTGGGTACGAGCAGTACTTC. As protein: CASNQGGFGYEQYF. The rearrangement links TRBV6-5 to TRBJ2-7, with D possibly TRBD1 on 5 matching bases. The CDR3 contains 14 residues. Germline V gene sequence: CDR1 MNHEY, CDR2 SVGAGI. V lost 7 bases, J lost 4 bases, and 17 bases lay in between.

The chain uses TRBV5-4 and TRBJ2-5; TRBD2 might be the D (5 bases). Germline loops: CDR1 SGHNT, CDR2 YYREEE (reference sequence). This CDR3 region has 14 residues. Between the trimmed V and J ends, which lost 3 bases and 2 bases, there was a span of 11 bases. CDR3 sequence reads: CASSSIGLQETQYF. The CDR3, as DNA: TGTGCCAGCAGCTCCATAGGACTGCAAGAGACCCAGTACTTC.

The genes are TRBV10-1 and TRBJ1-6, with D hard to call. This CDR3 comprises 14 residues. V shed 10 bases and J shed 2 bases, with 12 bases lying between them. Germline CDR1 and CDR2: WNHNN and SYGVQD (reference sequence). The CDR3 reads CATRIIPYNSPLHF. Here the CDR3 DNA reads TGCGCCACCAGAATCATCCCCTATAATTCACCCCTCCACTTT.

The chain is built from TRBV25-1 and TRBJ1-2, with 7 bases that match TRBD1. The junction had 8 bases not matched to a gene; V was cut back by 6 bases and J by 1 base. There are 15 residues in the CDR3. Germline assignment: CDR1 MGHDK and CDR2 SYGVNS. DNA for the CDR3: TGTGCCAGCAGCGCCGGGACAGCCGATAACTATGGCTACACCTTC. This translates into CASSAGTADNYGYTF.

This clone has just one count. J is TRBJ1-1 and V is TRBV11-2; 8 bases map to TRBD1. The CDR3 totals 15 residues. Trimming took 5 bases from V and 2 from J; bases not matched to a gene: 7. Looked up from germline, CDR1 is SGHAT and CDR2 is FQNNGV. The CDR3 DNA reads TGTGCCAGCAGCCCGCAGGGGGCTGGCAACACTGAAGCTTTCTTT. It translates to CASSPQGAGNTEAFF.

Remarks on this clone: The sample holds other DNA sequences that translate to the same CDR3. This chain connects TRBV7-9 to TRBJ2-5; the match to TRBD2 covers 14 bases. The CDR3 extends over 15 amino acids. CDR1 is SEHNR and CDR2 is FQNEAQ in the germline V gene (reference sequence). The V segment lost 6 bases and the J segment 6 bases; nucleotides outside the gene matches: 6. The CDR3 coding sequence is TGTGCCAGCAGTCCAGGACTAGCGGGAGGCCAGACCCAGTACTTC. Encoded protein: CASSPGLAGGQTQYF.

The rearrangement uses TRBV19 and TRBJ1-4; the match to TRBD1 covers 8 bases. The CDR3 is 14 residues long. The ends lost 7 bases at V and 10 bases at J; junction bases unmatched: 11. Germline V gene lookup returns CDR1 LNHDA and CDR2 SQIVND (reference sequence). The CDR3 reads CASIRAQGAGKLFF. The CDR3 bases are TGTGCCAGTATCAGAGCCCAGGGGGCCGGAAAACTGTTTTTT.

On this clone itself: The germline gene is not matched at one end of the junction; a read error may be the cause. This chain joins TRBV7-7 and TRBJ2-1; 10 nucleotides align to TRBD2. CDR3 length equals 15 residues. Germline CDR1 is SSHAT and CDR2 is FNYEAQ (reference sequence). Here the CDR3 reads CASSVSSGSNGEQFF. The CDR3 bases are TGTGCTAGCAGCGTATCTAGCGGGAGTAACGGTGAGCAGTTCTTC.

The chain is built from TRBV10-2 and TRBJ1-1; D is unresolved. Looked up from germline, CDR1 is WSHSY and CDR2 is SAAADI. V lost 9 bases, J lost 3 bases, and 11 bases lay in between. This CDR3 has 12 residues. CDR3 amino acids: CASRIADTEAFF. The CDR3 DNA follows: TGCGCCAGTCGTATTGCGGACACTGAAGCTTTCTTT.

The CDR3 loop is CASSDVQGGETQYF. The DNA of the CDR3 is TGTGCCAGCAGCGATGTACAAGGCGGAGAGACCCAGTACTTC. This chain connects TRBV9 to TRBJ2-5; unclear D gene. Trimming pared 3 bases from V and 4 bases from J, leaving 13 bases between. CDR3 size: 14 residues. From germline, CDR1 is SGDLS and CDR2 YYNGEE.